A selection of T cell receptor beta chains follows, all from one sample in a study of human T cells and chemical hapten exposure. MiXCR, applied by TCRdb to the RACE reads, yields one record per CDR3 protein. Here the sample spans about 80,000 distinct CDR3 sequences, 12% to 15% being singletons. Material: whole blood, obtained in connection with sensitization to the hapten diphenylcyclopropenone (DPC). These receptors originate from a woman in her 50s with alopecia areata. Some clones in this sample may be carry-over from other donors' samples. Both conserved end residues are part of each CDR3. Each record gives: D gene, clone size, J gene, V gene, CDR3 protein, CDR3 DNA. A D gene is named only where the DNA matches it firmly. Only part of the rows carry a size: once, few, many, or a class if the clone is expanded.

NA,NA,TRBJ2-3,TRBV29-1,CSVDSSQRADTDTQYF,TGCAGCGTTGATTCGTCCCAGCGGGCGGACACAGATACGCAGTATTTT
NA,few,TRBJ1-3,TRBV7-2,CASSLAPGANGNTIYF,TGTGCCAGCAGCTTAGCTCCAGGGGCTAACGGAAACACCATATATTTT
NA,few,TRBJ1-2,TRBV20-1,CSARPGIHGYTF,TGCAGTGCTAGGCCCGGGATCCATGGCTACACCTTC
TRBD1,few,TRBJ1-1,TRBV6-5,CASSPWDSMNTEAFF,TGTGCCAGCAGTCCTTGGGACAGCATGAACACTGAAGCTTTCTTT
TRBD1,many,TRBJ1-4,TRBV6-1,CASIGTANEKLFF,TGTGCCAGCATCGGGACAGCTAATGAAAAACTGTTTTTT
NA,few,TRBJ1-3,TRBV11-2,CASSPNPSGAGNTIYF,TGTGCCAGCAGCCCTAACCCCTCAGGAGCTGGAAACACCATATATTTT
NA,few,TRBJ2-3,TRBV5-4,CASSLVVSQRTDTQYF,TGTGCCAGCAGCTTGGTGGTAAGCCAACGCACAGATACGCAGTATTTT
TRBD1,once,TRBJ1-2,TRBV28,CASRVSGTAYGYTF,TGTGCCAGCAGAGTATCCGGGACAGCCTATGGCTACACCTTC
TRBD1,NA,TRBJ1-1,TRBV7-9,CASSSDPTGAAFF,TGTGCCAGCAGCTCCGATCCGACAGGGGCGGCTTTCTTT
NA,few,TRBJ1-2,TRBV2,CASSEPSSPTF,TGTGCCAGCAGTGAACCGTCATCCCCTACCTTC
NA,NA,TRBJ2-7,TRBV29-1,CSVNDGSKSYEQYF,TGCAGCGTTAATGACGGGAGCAAGTCCTACGAGCAGTACTTC
NA,few,TRBJ1-1,TRBV11-2,CASSLARRSSEAFF,TGTGCCAGCAGCTTAGCTCGGCGCAGCTCTGAAGCTTTCTTT
TRBD2,few,TRBJ2-1,TRBV6-2/TRBV6-3,CASSAGVFLLSYNEQFF,TGTGCCAGCAGCGCGGGAGTATTTCTCCTCTCCTACAATGAGCAGTTCTTC
NA,few,TRBJ1-1,TRBV14,CASSQVLSTEAFF,TGTGCCAGCAGCCAAGTTCTCTCCACTGAAGCTTTCTTT
NA,many,TRBJ2-1,TRBV12-3/TRBV12-4,CASSFSGNEQFF,TGTGCCAGCAGTTTCTCAGGGAATGAGCAGTTCTTC
TRBD1,few,TRBJ2-7,TRBV9,CASSVAPGGEQYF,TGTGCCAGCAGCGTAGCACCAGGGGGAGAGCAGTACTTC
TRBD2,NA,TRBJ2-1,TRBV6-5,CASSPRLRGSRYHEQFF,TGTGCCAGCAGTCCACGACTGCGCGGGAGCAGGTACCATGAGCAGTTCTTC
TRBD1,NA,TRBJ1-2,TRBV4-3,CASSPTGKNYGYTF,TGCGCCAGCAGCCCGACAGGGAAAAACTATGGCTACACCTTC
NA,many,TRBJ2-7,TRBV10-3,CAISHRLSYEQYF,TGTGCCATCAGCCACAGATTATCCTACGAGCAGTACTTC
TRBD1,few,TRBJ1-1,TRBV6-5,CASRWDRGEAFF,TGTGCCAGCAGATGGGACAGGGGTGAAGCTTTCTTT
NA,few,TRBJ2-1,TRBV30,CAWSVRGNEQFF,TGTGCCTGGAGTGTACGGGGGAATGAGCAGTTCTTC
TRBD2,few,TRBJ2-2,TRBV27,CASNPPTSNTGELFF,TGTGCCAGCAACCCTCCGACTAGCAACACCGGGGAGCTGTTTTTT
NA,few,TRBJ2-7,TRBV3-1,CASSQNSRQGAYEQYF,TGTGCCAGCAGCCAAAACAGTCGTCAGGGTGCCTACGAGCAGTACTTC
NA,NA,TRBJ2-3,TRBV20-1,CSARALGSRVVRQYF,TGCAGTGCTAGAGCTCTCGGGAGTCGGGTTGTACGTCAGTATTTT
NA,NA,TRBJ2-3,TRBV28,CASSLPGYTDTQYF,TGTGCCAGCAGCTTACCGGGTTACACAGATACGCAGTATTTT
NA,few,TRBJ2-3,TRBV2,CASSESFAAPDTQYF,TGTGCCAGCAGTGAATCGTTCGCCGCGCCAGATACGCAGTATTTT
TRBD1,NA,TRBJ1-1,TRBV14,CASSRDRDRVGAFF,TGTGCCAGCAGCCGAGACCGGGACAGGGTTGGTGCTTTCTTT
TRBD2,NA,TRBJ2-5,TRBV27,CASSPGTSSQTQYF,TGTGCCAGCAGTCCCGGGACTAGCAGTCAGACCCAGTACTTC
NA,NA,TRBJ1-6,TRBV7-2,CASSSPRREGGYNSPLHF,TGTGCCAGCAGCTCCCCGAGGAGGGAAGGAGGATATAATTCACCCCTCCACTTT
NA,few,TRBJ2-2,TRBV11-3,CASSLDLPSDYTGELFF,TGTGCCAGCAGCTTAGACCTCCCTAGCGACTACACCGGGGAGCTGTTTTTT
NA,NA,TRBJ2-3,TRBV7-6,CASRTLASSTDTQYF,TGTGCCAGCAGGACCCTAGCGTCTAGCACAGATACGCAGTATTTT
NA,few,TRBJ2-5,TRBV3-1,CASSQVSIGTQYF,TGTGCCAGCAGCCAAGTTTCAATTGGGACCCAGTACTTC
NA,few,TRBJ2-2,TRBV19,CASSLYRDTGELFF,TGTGCCAGTAGTCTATATAGAGACACCGGGGAGCTGTTTTTT
TRBD2,NA,TRBJ2-2,TRBV11-1,CASNLGLANTGELFF,TGTGCCAGCAACCTGGGACTAGCTAACACCGGGGAGCTGTTTTTT
TRBD2,NA,TRBJ2-7,TRBV11-1,CASSNLAGPYEQYF,TGTGCCAGCAGCAACTTAGCGGGACCCTACGAGCAGTACTTC
NA,NA,TRBJ1-2,TRBV20-1,CSAFRDNNYGYTF,TGCAGTGCTTTCCGGGACAATAACTATGGCTACACCTTC
TRBD1,NA,TRBJ2-7,TRBV20-1,CSANRGREQYF,TGCAGTGCAAACAGGGGAAGGGAGCAGTACTTC